The 29 T cell receptor beta chains below come from one sample, sequenced in a study of PD-L1 blockade in urothelial cancer. Assay used: immunoSEQ multiplex PCR; TCRdb lists only in-frame clones, some missing. The data show just under 30,000 clones, with more than 75% seen just once and roughly 3.1% held by the top ten. The sequences come from PBMCs, collected around atezolizumab (anti-PD-L1) treatment. The receptor source for this set is a man aged 45-60 years with urothelial cancer.

The chain recombines TRBV11-2 with TRBJ1-1; tentative D call: TRBD1 (5 bases). Between the trimmed V and J ends, which lost 1 base and 5 bases, there was a span of 8 bases. Germline V gene lookup returns CDR1 SGHAT and CDR2 FQNNGV. This CDR3 contains 13 residues. In DNA form, the CDR3 reads TGTGCCAGCAGCTTAGGGAGGGGAACTGAAGCTTTCTTT. Translating it yields CASSLGRGTEAFF.

The rearrangement joins TRBV30 to TRBJ1-1; TRBD1 might be the D (6 bases). This CDR3 has 17 residues. The germline gives CDR1 GTSNPN, CDR2 SVGIG (reference sequence). Trimming took off 0 bases at V and 2 bases at J, with 19 bases between the two ends. CDR3 residues: CAWSVRRATGRNTEAFF. The CDR3 region has the DNA TGTGCCTGGAGTGTACGCAGGGCCACAGGGAGAAACACTGAAGCTTTCTTT.

This chain links TRBV5-4 with TRBJ1-2; possible D gene TRBD1, 5 bases. Germline-derived CDR1 and CDR2 are SGHNT and YYREEE (reference sequence). The CDR3 contains 14 residues. Trimming took off 0 bases at V and 8 bases at J, with 14 bases between the two ends. DNA of the CDR3: TGTGCCAGCAGCTTGGGGTGGGGGACTCAGGGCTACACCTTC. Translating it yields CASSLGWGTQGYTF.

Only a few counts were recorded for this clone. The rearrangement uses TRBV7-9 and TRBJ2-7; tentatively, D is TRBD1 (6 bases). CDR3 length: 13 residues. The germline V and J ends were trimmed by 5 bases and 2 bases, with 10 bases remaining between them. Germline CDR1 SEHNR, CDR2 FQNEAQ (reference sequence). The DNA of the CDR3 is TGTGCCAGCAGCCCTAGGACAGCCTACGAGCAGTACTTC. Residues: CASSPRTAYEQYF.

The chain recombines TRBV2 with TRBJ2-7, with D possibly TRBD2 on 6 matching bases. The CDR3 has 16 residues. Germline V lookup: CDR1 SNHLY, CDR2 FYNNEI. Between the trimmed V and J ends, which lost 4 bases and 4 bases, there was a span of 20 bases. The CDR3: CASSGGLPPSSYEQYF. Written as DNA, the CDR3 is TGTGCCAGCAGTGGGGGACTGCCTCCGTCCTCGTACGAGCAGTACTTC.

In this sample, this clone is medium-sized. CDR3 sequence reads: CATRRGLAGGRGADTQYF. The CDR3 DNA is TGCGCCACCCGCCGGGGACTAGCGGGGGGGCGAGGGGCAGATACGCAGTATTTT. This chain joins TRBV5-1 and TRBJ2-3; 16 bases map to TRBD2. CDR1 and CDR2 from the germline V gene are SGHRS and YFSETQ. The CDR3 length is 18 residues. V gave up 9 bases and J gave up 4 bases; unmatched junction bases: 14.

The chain is built from TRBV10-2 and TRBJ2-1; 13 bases map to TRBD2. Trimming cost V 6 bases and J 2 bases; bases outside gene matches: 7. The germline gives CDR1 WSHSY, CDR2 SAAADI. The CDR3 has 17 residues. The CDR3 loop is CASRTALAGGPYNEQFF. The DNA for the CDR3 is TGCGCCAGCAGAACAGCACTAGCGGGAGGGCCCTACAATGAGCAGTTCTTC.

This clone was counted a single time. The CDR3 here is CASGTGPTEAFF. CDR3 in DNA: TGTGCCAGTGGGACAGGCCCCACTGAAGCTTTCTTT. V usage is TRBV19 and J usage is TRBJ1-1, with 8 bases matching TRBD1. This CDR3 has 12 residues. CDR1 LNHDA and CDR2 SQIVND come from the germline V gene (reference sequence). J gave up 4 bases and V 8 bases, and 3 bases lay outside the gene matches.

This chain links TRBV21-1 with TRBJ2-1; the table's D call of TRBD2 was not tested on the DNA. TRBV21-1 is annotated as a pseudogene. This CDR3 contains 18 residues. CDR3 in amino acids: CASSKAWTSGSPYNEQFF. As DNA, the CDR3 is TGTGCCAGCAGCAAAGCCTGGACTAGCGGGAGTCCCTACAATGAGCAGTTCTTC.

J is TRBJ2-5 and V is TRBV7-3; tentative D call: TRBD1 (5 bases). V lost 5 bases and J lost 6, with 13 bases in between. Germline V gene data show CDR1 as SGHTA and CDR2 as FQGTGA. This CDR3 is 13 amino acids long. Here the CDR3 DNA reads TGTGCCAGCAGCCTCCAGGGTTGGCAGACCCAGTACTTC. This translates into CASSLQGWQTQYF.

The chain is built from TRBV9 and TRBJ1-3, with D possibly TRBD1 on 6 matching bases. The CDR3 runs to 15 residues. V was cut by 0 bases and J by 4 bases, with 11 bases left in between. Per germline, CDR1 SGDLS and CDR2 YYNGEE. The CDR3 bases are TGTGCCAGCAGCGTAGATCAGGGGTACGGAAACACCATATATTTT. Translated: CASSVDQGYGNTIYF.

This chain connects TRBV5-1 to TRBJ2-1, with TRBD1 matching 7 bases. The CDR3 has 21 residues. Germline trimming cut 2 bases from V and 0 bases from J; bases unmatched to any gene: 20. Germline values: CDR1 SGHRS, CDR2 YFSETQ. CDR3 DNA sequence: TGCGCCAGCAGCTTAACAGGGGTCCGTCCAAAACCTACCGGCTCCTACAATGAGCAGTTCTTC. Translated, it gives CASSLTGVRPKPTGSYNEQFF.

V gene TRBV7-9 combines with J gene TRBJ2-1; TRBD2 aligns across 14 bases. Germline V CDR1 and CDR2: SEHNR, FQNEAQ (reference sequence). V shed 5 bases and J 7 bases; nucleotides not matched to a gene: 7. The CDR3 covers 16 residues. CDR3 in amino acids: CASSHRTSGGWNEQFF. The CDR3 DNA reads TGTGCCAGCAGCCATCGGACTAGCGGGGGGTGGAATGAGCAGTTCTTC.

The chain combines TRBV27 with TRBJ2-4, with D perhaps TRBD2 (6 bases). Per the germline V gene, CDR1 is MNHEY and CDR2 is SMNVEV (reference sequence). The CDR3 is 13 amino acids. V dropped 3 bases and J dropped 9 bases, with 12 bases sitting between them. CDR3 region: CASSFRGMGIQYF. The CDR3 DNA reads as TGTGCCAGCAGTTTTCGGGGGATGGGCATTCAGTACTTC.

The rearrangement links TRBV27 to TRBJ1-2; the match to TRBD1 covers 12 bases. CDR1 and CDR2 (germline): MNHEY, SMNVEV (reference sequence). The CDR3 is 15 residues long. J gave up 5 bases and V 6 bases, and 7 bases lay outside the gene matches. CDR3 sequence (DNA): TGTGCCAGCAGGTCGGGACAGGGGGCGGGTTATGGCTACACCTTC. This codes for CASRSGQGAGYGYTF.

V and J are TRBV7-9 and TRBJ1-6, with TRBD1 identical over 7 bases. CDR1 is SEHNR and CDR2 is FQNEAQ in the germline V gene (reference sequence). The CDR3 has 15 amino acids. Unmatched junction bases numbered 1, after V lost 1 base and J lost 4 bases. For the CDR3, the DNA is TGTGCCAGCAGCTTAGGGGACAGATATAATTCACCCCTCCACTTT. Its protein is CASSLGDRYNSPLHF.

This clone was counted only a few times. The CDR3 here is CASSSLSSGSYEQYF. As DNA, the CDR3 is TGTGCCAGCAGCTCCCTGAGTAGCGGGAGCTACGAGCAGTACTTC. This chain uses TRBV7-2 with TRBJ2-7; TRBD2 matches 9 bases. The V and J ends lost 4 bases and 3 bases, in that order; junction bases with no gene match: 7. The CDR3 has 15 amino acids. Looked up from germline, CDR1 is SGHTA and CDR2 is FQGNSA. The full variable domain, in which reference TRBV7-2 and TRBJ2-7 provide the parts outside the CDR3, is GAGVSQSPSNKVTEKGKDVELRCDPISGHTALYWYRQSLGQGLEFLIYFQGNSAPDKSGLPSDRFSAERTGGSVSTLTIQRTQQEDSAVYLCASSSLSSGSYEQYFGPGTRLTVT.

The rearrangement joins TRBV10-3 to TRBJ2-3; 11 nucleotides agree with TRBD2. J was trimmed by 4 bases and V by 7 bases; bases with no gene match: 13. Germline V gene sequence: CDR1 ENHRY, CDR2 SYGVKD. The CDR3 has 17 amino acids. For the CDR3, the DNA is TGTGCCATCAAACCGGGACTAGCGGATTGGAGCGCAGATACGCAGTATTTT. Its translation is CAIKPGLADWSADTQYF.

This sequence joins TRBV18 and TRBJ1-5, with TRBD1 identical over 7 bases. J gave up 3 bases and V 3 bases, and 2 bases lay outside the gene matches. The CDR3 length is 14 residues. Germline V CDR1 and CDR2: KGHSH, LQKENI. The CDR3 DNA is TGTGCCAGCTCACCTGGGACAGACAATCAGCCCCAGCATTTT. Translating it yields CASSPGTDNQPQHF. Together with reference TRBV18 and TRBJ1-5, the CDR3 gives the full variable domain: NAGVMQNPRHLVRRRGQEARLRCSPMKGHSHVYWYRQLPEEGLKFMVYLQKENIIDESGMPKERFSAEFPKEGPSILRIQQVVRGDSAAYFCASSPGTDNQPQHFGDGTRLSIL.

The V call is TRBV5-1, the J call TRBJ1-2; D perhaps matches TRBD1 (5 bases). Trimming took 0 bases from V and 2 from J, leaving 14 bases between them. The CDR3 has 16 residues. Per germline, CDR1 SGHRS and CDR2 YFSETQ. CDR3 DNA sequence: TGCGCCAGCAGCTTGGGGGGAGGGACGGACAACTATGGCTACACCTTC. Translating gives CASSLGGGTDNYGYTF.

V gene TRBV4-1 combines with J gene TRBJ1-1; D call uncertain. V shed 8 bases and J shed 1 base, with 17 bases lying between them. The CDR3 spans 15 residues. Germline assignment: CDR1 MGHRA and CDR2 YSYEKL. The CDR3 sequence is CASRSYPGPNTEAFF. CDR3 sequence (DNA): TGCGCCAGCCGCAGTTATCCAGGTCCGAACACTGAAGCTTTCTTT.

V usage is TRBV27 and J usage is TRBJ1-4; D gene uncertain. This CDR3 contains 14 residues. Trimming removed 6 bases at V and 3 bases at J, with 11 bases between. CDR1 and CDR2 from the germline V gene are MNHEY and SMNVEV (reference sequence). The CDR3 sequence: CASRYLGSNEKLFF. In nucleotides, the CDR3 is TGTGCCAGCAGGTATCTAGGTTCTAATGAAAAACTGTTTTTT.

The chain joins TRBV7-8 to TRBJ2-3, with D possibly being TRBD1 (6 bases). This CDR3 is 15 amino acids long. Germline V CDR1 and CDR2: SGHVS, FQNEAQ. V gave up 5 bases and J gave up 2 bases, with 14 bases separating them. DNA for the CDR3: TGTGCCAGCAGCCCCTCAGGGGCCTCCACAGATACGCAGTATTTT. Residues: CASSPSGASTDTQYF.

This chain joins TRBV30 and TRBJ2-1; D is possibly TRBD2 (6 bases). Trimming stripped 8 bases from V and 4 bases from J, with 18 bases between. The CDR3 covers 14 residues. Per germline, CDR1 GTSNPN and CDR2 SVGIG (reference sequence). The CDR3 reads CARGTRDSYNEQFF. The CDR3, as DNA: TGTGCCAGAGGAACCCGGGACTCGTACAATGAGCAGTTCTTC.

This chain joins TRBV5-1 and TRBJ2-1, with a tentative D call TRBD2 (5 bases). Germline V gene data show CDR1 as SGHRS and CDR2 as YFSETQ. This CDR3 is built from 12 residues. V shed 2 bases and J shed 12 bases, with 12 bases lying between them. This CDR3 reads CASSFTSSSQFF. The CDR3 DNA reads as TGCGCCAGCAGCTTTACTAGTTCTTCGCAGTTCTTC.

The chain is built from TRBV7-3 and TRBJ2-1; 11 nucleotides align to TRBD2. The CDR3 is 15 residues long. J gave up 10 bases and V 2 bases, and 7 bases lay outside the gene matches. Germline V gives CDR1 SGHTA, CDR2 FQGTGA. The CDR3 sequence is CASSLLAGGFAEQFF. CDR3 sequence (DNA): TGTGCCAGCAGCTTACTAGCGGGGGGATTTGCGGAGCAGTTCTTC.

This clone was observed once. The V gene is TRBV5-1, the J gene TRBJ2-5, with no clear D. Germline V lookup: CDR1 SGHRS, CDR2 YFSETQ. The ends were cut back, 1 base at V and 1 base at J, with 8 bases in the middle. This CDR3 region has 14 residues. The CDR3 coding sequence is TGCGCCAGCAGCTTGACAGCACCCCAAGAGACCCAGTACTTC. It yields the protein CASSLTAPQETQYF.

The chain uses TRBV18 and TRBJ1-1, with D uncertain. This CDR3 contains 13 residues. Trimming removed 4 bases from V and 1 base from J, with 7 bases in between. Germline assignment: CDR1 KGHSH and CDR2 LQKENI. The CDR3 spells CASSLSENTEAFF. In DNA form, the CDR3 reads TGTGCCAGCTCACTCTCAGAGAACACTGAAGCTTTCTTT.

The chain combines TRBV6-5 with TRBJ2-6, with D possibly TRBD1 on 6 matching bases. V was shortened by 8 bases and J by 2 bases, with 10 bases between the two germline ends. The CDR3 is made up of 14 amino acids. Germline CDR1 and CDR2: MNHEY and SVGAGI. This chain's CDR3 is CASQGGPGANVLTF. CDR3 in DNA: TGTGCCAGCCAAGGGGGACCTGGGGCCAACGTCCTGACTTTC.